Listed below are T cell receptor beta chains from one sample, sequenced in a study of blood T cells in healthy people across ages. MiXCR, run by TCRdb on the 5' RACE reads, gives a single entry per CDR3 protein. The sample has some 1.5 million distinct CDR3 sequences, 40% to 45% seen once. The sequenced sample was blood. Receptors were obtained from a woman in her late teens or twenties in good health. CDR3s include the opening cysteine and the closing phenylalanine or tryptophan. The order of the fields is V gene, CDR3 protein.

v_gene: TRBV10-3
CDR3aa: CAAGQQETQYF

v_gene: TRBV27
CDR3aa: CASRDRGFHGYTF

v_gene: TRBV24-1
CDR3aa: CATSDRRTSGSSYNEQFF

v_gene: TRBV7-2
CDR3aa: CASSFAGTDYNEQFF

v_gene: TRBV6-6
CDR3aa: CASVGQGKTDTQYF

v_gene: TRBV5-1
CDR3aa: CASSLAVGPDGYYGYTF

v_gene: TRBV7-2
CDR3aa: CASRNRATNYGYTF

v_gene: TRBV11-2
CDR3aa: CASSLRQGVYNEQFF

v_gene: TRBV12-3/TRBV12-4
CDR3aa: CASSIGTGEDGYTF

v_gene: TRBV29-1
CDR3aa: CSVEEGLAVPEQFF

v_gene: TRBV7-9
CDR3aa: CASSPLGQTENYGYTF

v_gene: TRBV4-3
CDR3aa: CASSIRGSEDTQYF

v_gene: TRBV5-1
CDR3aa: CASSSPGEATEAFF

v_gene: TRBV20-1
CDR3aa: CSAWEGPNTEAFF

v_gene: TRBV5-1
CDR3aa: CASSLRDGSTDTQYF

v_gene: TRBV3-1
CDR3aa: CASSQAVDHMKKLFF

v_gene: TRBV5-5
CDR3aa: CATNDRIITDTQYF

v_gene: TRBV5-1
CDR3aa: CASSLEGHNEKLFF

v_gene: TRBV12-3/TRBV12-4
CDR3aa: CASSPLTGDGYGYTF

v_gene: TRBV12-3/TRBV12-4
CDR3aa: CASSIGLAGAYNEQYF

v_gene: TRBV7-2
CDR3aa: CASSLRSGEGGYTF

v_gene: TRBV7-9
CDR3aa: CASRAGTGYEQYF

v_gene: TRBV18
CDR3aa: CASSAQGAGYEQYF

v_gene: TRBV2
CDR3aa: CASRTSGGALHEQFF

v_gene: TRBV2
CDR3aa: CASDASSYEQYF

v_gene: TRBV9
CDR3aa: CASSADYGDYEQYF

v_gene: TRBV5-1
CDR3aa: CASSRDPFRDRGYEQYF

v_gene: TRBV18
CDR3aa: CASSPGGGLASSYF

v_gene: TRBV30
CDR3aa: CAWSVPGTETNYGYTF

v_gene: TRBV4-1
CDR3aa: CASSQAREATNEKLFF

v_gene: TRBV7-2
CDR3aa: CASSLDTGYYEKLFF

v_gene: TRBV27
CDR3aa: CASSLVARGLFF

v_gene: TRBV7-9
CDR3aa: CASSLEFRATSTDTQYF

v_gene: TRBV7-2
CDR3aa: CASIGGVSTDTQYF

v_gene: TRBV11-2
CDR3aa: CASSSPRGGYTQYF

v_gene: TRBV20-1
CDR3aa: CSARADRVNQPQHF

v_gene: TRBV29-1
CDR3aa: CSVEAGLGHDTQYF